The subject of this entry is one TCR beta chain. This clonotype was counted ten times or more. Its antigen has not been determined. No per-base quality is available; no much larger clone lies one base away. The donors were 40 or so Caucasian individuals from Russia, aged roughly 6 to 100 years, who were systemically healthy. Around 10 milliliters of peripheral blood were drawn from each donor into EDTA-treated Vacutainer tubes. Ficoll-Paque density-gradient centrifugation was used to isolate PBMCs, with at least 6.5 million per sample. Total RNA, at least 5 micrograms per sample, was extracted from PBMCs with Trizol reagent. For every donor, an aliquot of PBMCs went through flow cytometry to measure the percentages of naive CD45RAhigh/CD27high T cells. This sample is part of a study of blood T cells in healthy people across ages (dated by TCRdb to about 2015). Some background on the complete study: Template switching captured roughly one uniquely barcoded TCR beta cDNA molecule per two T cells in model experiments. Using deep sequencing normalized with unique cDNA molecular identifiers, the study measured how TCR beta repertoire diversity changes with age. Donors were grouped into four age groups: young (average approximately 16 years), middle-aged (roughly 40), aged (around 66) and long-lived (approximately 82). Donors of different ages were randomly distributed across sequencing lanes to avoid experimental bias. For two donors (one aged 18 to 30 and one aged 80 or older), the study analyzed two additional independent replicas of 1 million unique cDNA reads from the same blood draw. Overall study results and their limits: As age increased, observed TCR beta diversity per million T cells dropped in a roughly linear way, and a significant reduction was already evident by age 40. Compared with the aged group, the long-lived group had more naive CD4+ T cells, fewer expanded clones and increased TCR diversity, suggesting age selection. Because donor CMV infection status was unknown, age-related changes in expanded clonotypes were potentially confounded. Observed TCR beta diversity correlated strongly with the percentage of naive T cells measured by flow cytometry. Estimates of total diversity from one million sequenced T cells were regarded as lower bounds and underestimates. Because profiling used bulk unsorted PBMCs, naive and antigen-experienced compartments could not be compared conclusively.

Receptors were amplified or captured by 5' RACE. Sequencing instrument: Illumina HiSeq 2500. A second PCR of about 6 to 11 cycles was run with a J-beta primer mix and a sample-barcoded 5' primer. A template-switch 5' adaptor carrying 12 random nucleotides introduced a unique molecular identifier onto each TCR beta cDNA molecule. Each sample yielded at least 2.5 million CDR3-containing paired-end reads. All of the RNA was converted into first-strand cDNA using the Mint cDNA synthesis kit, with a TRBC-specific oligonucleotide serving as the primer. All cDNA was treated with uracil-DNA glycosylase and then went through a first 18-cycle PCR with the universal primers M1SS and BC2_uni_R. The paper's data handling went like this. For normalization, 1 million high-quality reads were randomly selected from each sample, with every read carrying a distinct molecular identifier. Instead of being binned into consensus sequences, reads that shared molecular identifiers were thrown out. MiTCR, set to a Q25 quality threshold and the strictest error-elimination algorithm, was used for CDR3 identification, clonotype clustering and error correction. A nonparametric unseen species model with Euler transformation was used to estimate a lower bound on total TCR beta diversity. The raw public reads went through TCRdb reprocessing: fastp at Q25, MiXCR clone calling, in-frame beta chains kept. For every CDR3 protein sequence, its rows merge into one entry that carries the most common genes and DNA. For this entry, the V and J calls and clone size follow TCRdb and not the study's own pipeline. For this sample there are around 900,000 distinct CDR3 sequences; roughly 51% appear just once. The top ten constitute 20% to 25% of the sample.

From the germline V gene, CDR1 is SGHVS and CDR2 is FQNEAQ. The CDR3 spans 15 residues, from the cysteine through the phenylalanine. Here the CDR3 DNA is all that survives: 45 bases in frame from base 1. The V end loses 1 base and the J end loses 2 bases, and a stretch of 12 bases separates them. The sequence is built from TRBV7-8 and TRBJ2-7, with a weak D call of TRBD2 (6 bases match). The sequencing input was blood. The origin of this receptor is a woman aged 60-75 years in good health. The nucleotide sequence is TGTGCCAGCAGCTTAGGTCCAGCGGGCCCCTACGAGCAGTACTTC. Its translation is CASSLGPAGPYEQYF.